A single sample is the source of the 21 T cell receptor beta chains below, sequenced in a study of blood T cell repertoires in COVID-19. Produced via immunoSEQ multiplex PCR; TCRdb's table is partial and in-frame only. Of approximately 210,000 clones in the sample, roughly 79% were seen once. The sequencing sample was made of PBMCs or T cells enriched from blood (not recorded which). These receptors all stem from a woman in her 50s with acute COVID-19.

The chain uses TRBV29-1 and TRBJ2-2; D remains ambiguous. Germline loops: CDR1 SQVTM, CDR2 ANQGSEA. This CDR3 comprises 12 residues. The germline V and J ends were trimmed by 6 bases and 0 bases, with 5 bases remaining between them. The CDR3 bases are TGCAGCGTCGGGTCGAACACCGGGGAGCTGTTTTTT. Translation gives CSVGSNTGELFF.

The rearrangement links TRBV5-6 to TRBJ2-3, with TRBD2 matching 8 bases. CDR1 is SGHDT, CDR2 YYEEEE, per germline. V trimming: 5 bases; J trimming: 4 bases; junction bases outside the gene matches: 6. This CDR3 is 14 amino acids long. This CDR3 is CASRSGSNADTQYF. Written as DNA, the CDR3 is TGTGCCAGCAGGAGCGGGAGTAACGCAGATACGCAGTATTTT.

The genes are TRBV13 and TRBJ2-2; 7 bases line up with TRBD2. This CDR3 is built from 16 residues. V shed 3 bases and J 7 bases; nucleotides not matched to a gene: 11. The germline V gene encodes CDR1 PRHDT and CDR2 FYEKMQ (reference sequence). In nucleotides, the CDR3 is TGTGCCAGCAGCTTTTGGGGGGGAAACGAGATCGGGGAGCTGTTTTTT. Protein product: CASSFWGGNEIGELFF.

Note on this clone: One end of the junction fails to match germline, which may point to a read error. The chain links TRBV27 to TRBJ2-3, with unresolved D. The CDR3 runs 17 residues. CDR1 is MNHEY and CDR2 is SMNVEV in the germline V gene (reference sequence). CDR3 in amino acids: CVSRVSDTLQFTDTQYF. The CDR3 bases are TGTGTCAGCAGAGTATCCGACACTCTCCAATTCACAGATACGCAGTATTTT.

The rearrangement joins TRBV7-2 to TRBJ2-1, with 8 bases identical to TRBD2. Germline CDR1 reads SGHTA; CDR2 reads FQGNSA. The junction had 12 bases not matched to a gene; V was cut back by 2 bases and J by 6 bases. CDR3 length: 17 amino acids. CDR3 DNA sequence: TGTGCCAGCAGCTTATCTACGGGACTAGTAGATGGCAATGAGCAGTTCTTC. Translating it yields CASSLSTGLVDGNEQFF.

This chain uses TRBV19 with TRBJ1-4; 7 bases are shared with TRBD1. Germline trimming cut 5 bases from V and 6 bases from J; bases unmatched to any gene: 12. This CDR3 comprises 16 residues. Germline CDR1 reads LNHDA; CDR2 reads SQIVND (reference sequence). The CDR3 bases are TGTGCCAGTAGTTCTCCCGGACAGGCCTCGTATGAAAAACTGTTTTTT. As protein: CASSSPGQASYEKLFF.

The gene calls are TRBV5-1 and TRBJ2-7; TRBD2 matches 12 bases. After removal of 0 bases from V and 3 bases from J, the junction contained 4 bases not matched to a gene. Per germline, CDR1 SGHRS and CDR2 YFSETQ. The CDR3 contains 16 residues. The CDR3 protein is CASSLAGLAGFYEQYF. The DNA of the CDR3 is TGCGCCAGCAGCTTGGCTGGACTAGCGGGGTTCTACGAGCAGTACTTC.

This clone showed up just a few times. This sequence joins TRBV14 and TRBJ1-1, with D unresolved. V lost 0 bases, J lost 5 bases, and 19 bases lay in between. In germline, CDR1 is SGHDN, CDR2 FVKESK. The CDR3 is 17 residues long. The CDR3 bases are TGTGCCAGCAGCCAAGAAAGATGGGTGGCGGGTTGGACTGAAGCTTTCTTT. Amino acids: CASSQERWVAGWTEAFF.

The CDR3 DNA is TGCGCCAGCAGCTTGCCTTTGGGAGGACCAGATACGCAGTATTTT. Encoded protein: CASSLPLGGPDTQYF. The V call is TRBV5-1, the J call TRBJ2-3, with TRBD2 as a possible D gene (6 bases). The V gene lost 1 base and the J gene lost 4 bases, with 13 bases spanning the gap. The CDR3 is 15 amino acids. Germline-derived CDR1 and CDR2 are SGHRS and YFSETQ.

The chain employs TRBV7-8 and TRBJ1-2, with 7 bases matching TRBD1. V lost 3 bases to trimming and J lost 4 bases; unmatched junction nucleotides: 5. This CDR3 comprises 14 residues. Germline assignment: CDR1 SGHVS and CDR2 FQNEAQ. As DNA, the CDR3 is TGTGCCAGCAGCTTGAGACAGGGCTTCTATGGCTACACCTTC. Its translation: CASSLRQGFYGYTF.

The V and J genes are TRBV30 and TRBJ2-3, with 9 nucleotides matching TRBD2. CDR1 is GTSNPN and CDR2 is SVGIG in the germline V gene (reference sequence). V was pared by 3 bases and J by 1 base, with 11 bases of the junction left unmatched. This CDR3 comprises 17 residues. The DNA of the CDR3 is TGTGCCTGGAGCGCCACGGGACTAGCTTTTGGCACAGATACGCAGTATTTT. It translates to CAWSATGLAFGTDTQYF. The full variable domain, in which reference TRBV30 and TRBJ2-3 provide the parts outside the CDR3, is SQTIHQWPATLVQPVGSPLSLECTVEGTSNPNLYWYRQAAGRGLQLLFYSVGIGQISSEVPQNLSASRPQDRQFILSSKKLLLSDSGFYLCAWSATGLAFGTDTQYFGPGTRLTVL.

Comments on this clone: Other DNA sequences in this specimen translate into the identical CDR3. The chain employs TRBV19 and TRBJ1-4, with D perhaps TRBD1 (6 bases). CDR3 size: 14 residues. Trimming stripped 3 bases from V and 3 bases from J, with 8 bases between. CDR1 is LNHDA and CDR2 is SQIVND in the germline V gene (reference sequence). The CDR3 nucleotides are TGTGCCAGTAGTATTGGACAGTCTAATGAAAAACTGTTTTTT. It codes for CASSIGQSNEKLFF. Full variable domain (missing parts from reference TRBV19 and TRBJ1-4): DGGITQSPKYLFRKEGQNVTLSCEQNLNHDAMYWYRQDPGQGLRLIYYSQIVNDFQKGDIAEGYSVSREKKESFPLTVTSAQKNPTAFYLCASSIGQSNEKLFFGSGTQLSVL.

The chain combines TRBV14 with TRBJ2-1, with 8 bases that match TRBD1. Germline V lookup: CDR1 SGHDN, CDR2 FVKESK. J lost 6 bases, V lost 2 bases, and 9 bases had no gene match. This CDR3 comprises 16 residues. The CDR3: CASSQHTGGSGNEQFF. The CDR3 region has the DNA TGTGCCAGCAGCCAACACACAGGGGGTTCGGGCAATGAGCAGTTCTTC.

CDR3 region: CASSPYSGTASYEQYF. The CDR3 DNA sequence: TGTGCCAGCAGCCCATATTCCGGGACAGCTTCCTACGAGCAGTACTTC. The rearrangement uses TRBV5-6 and TRBJ2-7; TRBD1 agrees at 7 bases. Looked up from germline, CDR1 is SGHDT and CDR2 is YYEEEE. The length of the CDR3 is 16 residues. Trimming at V came to 4 bases and at J to 1 base, leaving 11 bases not matched to a gene.

The J gene is TRBJ2-3, the V gene TRBV24-1, with 9 bases aligning to TRBD2. The CDR3 totals 15 residues. The germline V gene has CDR1 KGHDR and CDR2 SFDVKD. Unmatched junction bases numbered 4, after V lost 3 bases and J lost 4 bases. The CDR3 protein is CATSDRGLAPDTQYF. The CDR3 DNA sequence: TGTGCCACCAGTGATCGGGGACTAGCTCCAGATACGCAGTATTTT.

The chain has TRBV27 and TRBJ2-2, with D hard to call. CDR3 length: 15 amino acids. V was clipped by 1 base and J by 0 bases, with 6 bases between them. The V gene's germline CDR1 is MNHEY and CDR2 SMNVEV (reference sequence). CDR3 region: CASSLYDSNTGELFF. The DNA for the CDR3 is TGTGCCAGCAGTTTATACGACTCGAACACCGGGGAGCTGTTTTTT.

The chain employs TRBV9 and TRBJ1-4; 7 bases line up with TRBD1. The CDR3 contains 16 residues. V lost 0 bases, J lost 0 bases, and 2 bases stayed unmatched. Germline CDR1 reads SGDLS; CDR2 reads YYNGEE. The CDR3 DNA reads as TGTGCCAGCAGCGTAGGACAGGGTGCAACTAATGAAAAACTGTTTTTT. Translation gives CASSVGQGATNEKLFF.

This clone was recorded once. This chain uses TRBV27 with TRBJ2-1, with D possibly being TRBD2 (5 bases). Trimming cost V 5 bases and J 2 bases, with 16 bases left between them. This CDR3 comprises 16 residues. The V gene's germline CDR1 is MNHEY and CDR2 SMNVEV (reference sequence). The CDR3 loop is CASSPLKGVTYNEQFF. The CDR3 region has the DNA TGTGCCAGCAGTCCCCTAAAGGGAGTGACCTACAATGAGCAGTTCTTC.

The CDR3 DNA follows: TGCGCCAGCAGCCACAACCTGAGGGGGAACTATGGCTACACCTTC. Translated, it gives CASSHNLRGNYGYTF. The chain couples TRBV4-3 to TRBJ1-2; tentative D call: TRBD1 (6 bases). Germline CDR1 and CDR2: LGHNA and YSLEER. The CDR3 covers 15 residues. V lost 3 bases and J 2 bases, leaving 13 bases between the germline ends.

The chain couples TRBV3-1 (or the pseudogene TRBV3-2) to TRBJ2-7, with 7 bases fitting TRBD2. Germline V lookup: CDR1 LGHDT, CDR2 YNNKEL (reference sequence). Trimming at V came to 0 bases and at J to 0 bases, leaving 5 bases not matched to a gene. This CDR3 is built from 16 residues. The CDR3 sequence: CASSQDGGSSSYEQYF. CDR3 DNA: TGTGCCAGCAGCCAAGACGGGGGGAGTAGCTCCTACGAGCAGTACTTC.

The V gene is TRBV28, the J gene TRBJ1-2, with D maybe TRBD1 (5 bases). This CDR3 is 15 amino acids long. V shed 6 bases and J shed 3 bases, with 17 bases lying between them. Germline V gene data show CDR1 as MDHEN and CDR2 as SYDVKM. The CDR3 reads CASRIIGGAYYGYTF. DNA for the CDR3: TGTGCCAGCAGGATTATCGGAGGGGCTTACTATGGCTACACCTTC.